This TCR beta chain was sequenced for a study of blood T cell repertoires in COVID-19. Study-wide background: The United States, Italy and Spain were the sources of the acute and convalescent COVID-19 samples. Sample material is recorded as cDNA or gDNA derived from T cells, B-cell-depleted T cells, or PBMCs.

Patients from Seattle were sampled longitudinally, starting during active infection. This clone showed up just once. CDR3 length equals 14 residues. Deletions cut 0 bases from V and 6 bases from J, with 11 bases between. Germline CDR1 MGHRA, CDR2 YSYEKL. The assay was immunoSEQ multiplex PCR, and TCRdb's table has in-frame clones only and misses some. The sample shows 300,000 to 350,000 clones, 75% to 95% of them seen only once. The sequence came from a woman aged 25-40 years with COVID-19, enrolled during active disease. The chain combines TRBV4-1 with TRBJ1-2; D remains ambiguous. The sample taken for sequencing was peripheral blood. The CDR3 DNA is TGCGCCAGCAGCCAAGAAGGAGTCGTAAATGGCTACACCTTC. It translates to CASSQEGVVNGYTF.